The sequence of this T cell receptor (beta chain) was determined in a study of CD8+ T cells in alopecia areata. Treatment: oral pan-JAK inhibitor, 5-10 mg twice daily. Germline V gives CDR1 LNHDA, CDR2 SQIVND (reference sequence). The germline V and J ends were trimmed by 7 bases and 4 bases, with 22 bases remaining between them. The CDR3 is made up of 16 amino acids. Extracted RNA was reverse transcribed into cDNA, the sequencing template. Here immunoSEQ multiplex PCR was the method, and the copy in TCRdb shows in-frame clones only, minus some. The sample consists of 100,000 to 130,000 clones, roughly 89% of them appearing once.

The receptor was derived from a human donor with alopecia areata. Sequencing was performed on CD8+ T cells sorted from blood, taken at week 24, from a patient treated with tofacitinib. The rearrangement uses TRBV19 and TRBJ1-1; D is uncertain. Here the CDR3 DNA reads TGTGCCAGTACTCTTCGGGCTAGCAGGCCGGGCACTGAAGCTTTCTTT. Translated: CASTLRASRPGTEAFF.